This is a list of T cell receptor beta chains from one sample in a study of blood T cell repertoires in COVID-19. Clones were sequenced by immunoSEQ multiplex PCR, and TCRdb holds only the in-frame ones, with some missing. The sample records about 140,000 clones, under 85% being singletons. What was sequenced was PBMCs or T cells enriched from blood (not recorded which). The receptors were gathered from a woman aged 18-29 years who had been exposed to COVID-19. Both conserved end residues are part of each CDR3. The D gene is left open where the match is weak. For some rows the clone size is stated as once, few or many, or as a class when expanded; others skip it.

CDR3	DNA	D	J	size	V
CASRPLAGVYEQYF	TGTGCCAGCAGGCCACTAGCGGGAGTGTACGAGCAGTACTTC	TRBD2	TRBJ2-7	.	TRBV7-2
CASSPQSRAGGNEQFF	TGCGCCAGCAGCCCCCAGTCGAGAGCAGGGGGAAATGAGCAGTTCTTC	TRBD1	TRBJ2-1	.	TRBV5-1
CATHRELGTEAFF	TGTGCCACCCACAGGGAGTTGGGCACTGAAGCTTTCTTT	.	TRBJ1-1	.	TRBV5-6
CASSITGGTEAFF	TGTGCCAGCAGTATCACAGGGGGAACTGAAGCTTTCTTT	TRBD1	TRBJ1-1	few	TRBV2
CASDKTGTTNYGYTF	TGTGCCAGTGACAAAACAGGGACTACGAACTATGGCTACACCTTC	.	TRBJ1-2	.	TRBV19
CASSQGVAGVLNTGELFF	TGTGCCAGCAGTCAAGGAGTAGCGGGAGTATTGAACACCGGGGAGCTGTTTTTT	TRBD2	TRBJ2-2	.	TRBV9
CASSPSSLEAFF	TGTGCCAGCTCACCAAGCTCCCTTGAAGCTTTCTTT	.	TRBJ1-1	.	TRBV18
CASSRGTSADTQYF	TGTGCCAGCAGCCGAGGGACTAGCGCAGATACGCAGTATTTT	TRBD2	TRBJ2-3	.	TRBV7-6
CASSEWGRINEQFF	TGTGCCAGCAGTGAATGGGGCAGGATCAATGAGCAGTTCTTC	.	TRBJ2-1	.	TRBV6-1
CAKIRTDLSYEQYF	TGTGCCAAAATCAGGACTGACCTCTCCTACGAGCAGTACTTC	.	TRBJ2-7	.	TRBV3-1/TRBV3-2
CASWGGPGQYEQFF	TGTGCCTCCTGGGGGGGCCCGGGCCAATATGAGCAGTTCTTC	.	TRBJ2-1	.	TRBV3-1/TRBV3-2
CASTSLTYEQYF	TGTGCCAGCACTAGTCTTACCTACGAGCAGTACTTC	.	TRBJ2-7	.	TRBV28
CASSELAGADTQYF	TGTGCCAGCAGTGAACTAGCGGGAGCAGATACGCAGTATTTT	TRBD2	TRBJ2-3	.	TRBV6-4
CASSLGASVSYEQYF	TGTGCCAGCAGCTTGGGTGCTAGCGTATCCTACGAGCAGTACTTC	.	TRBJ2-7	.	TRBV5-6
CASTTQRYNSPLHF	TGTGCCAGCACCACGCAGCGGTATAATTCACCCCTCCACTTT	.	TRBJ1-6	.	TRBV2
CSVELAGHNTGELFF	TGCAGCGTTGAGCTAGCGGGACATAACACCGGGGAGCTGTTTTTT	TRBD2	TRBJ2-2	.	TRBV29-1
CASSRIQTGINYGYTF	TGTGCCAGCAGCAGGATACAGACAGGGATCAACTATGGCTACACCTTC	TRBD1	TRBJ1-2	once	TRBV2
CASSFAGYEQYF	TGTGCCAGCAGCTTCGCAGGGTACGAGCAGTACTTC	.	TRBJ2-7	.	TRBV11-3
CASNNTGGAPFGANVLTF	TGTGCCAGCAACAACACAGGGGGCGCGCCCTTTGGGGCCAACGTCCTGACTTTC	TRBD1	TRBJ2-6	.	TRBV25-1
CASSIGQGAREQYF	TGTGCCAGCAGCATCGGACAGGGGGCGCGCGAGCAGTACTTC	TRBD1	TRBJ2-7	.	TRBV9
CASSDLMGGSTDTQYF	TGCGCCAGCAGCGACTTGATGGGAGGCAGCACAGATACGCAGTATTTT	.	TRBJ2-3	.	TRBV5-1
CASSQDHRTNSPLHF	TGTGCCAGCAGCCAAGACCACAGGACAAATTCACCCCTCCACTTT	.	TRBJ1-6	few	TRBV3-1/TRBV3-2
CAISESGGNNSPLHF	TGTGCCATCAGTGAGTCGGGAGGCAATAATTCACCCCTCCACTTT	.	TRBJ1-6	.	TRBV10-3
CASRTPQGSYEQYF	TGTGCCAGCAGGACCCCCCAGGGTAGTTACGAGCAGTACTTC	.	TRBJ2-7	.	TRBV28
CASDGNTGEQYF	TGTGCCAGTGACGGGAATACGGGGGAGCAGTACTTC	.	TRBJ2-7	.	TRBV19
CASSPSLRGGQGAWETQYF	TGTGCCAGCAGCCCGTCCCTTAGAGGGGGACAGGGGGCCTGGGAGACCCAGTACTTC	TRBD1	TRBJ2-5	.	TRBV7-9
CASSPGTLRHSGANVLTF	TGTGCCAGCAGCCCCGGGACTCTTAGACACTCTGGGGCCAACGTCCTGACTTTC	.	TRBJ2-6	.	TRBV7-9
CASSSGLAREQYF	TGTGCCAGCAGTTCGGGACTAGCGAGGGAGCAGTACTTC	TRBD2	TRBJ2-7	.	TRBV2